These T cell receptor beta chains were read from a single sample in a study of blood T cell repertoires in COVID-19. The method was immunoSEQ multiplex PCR; TCRdb's version includes in-frame clones alone and lacks a portion of them. The table records 95,000 to 100,000 clones, roughly 92% of them present only once. Material for sequencing was peripheral blood. Receptors originate from a man aged 45-60 years with active COVID-19. The CDR3 runs from the conserved cysteine through the conserved F or W. The D gene is left open where the match is weak. Clone size, where shown, is once, few, many, or a class for clones that have expanded.

V gene,CDR3 length,J gene,D gene,clone size,CDR3 protein,CDR3 DNA
TRBV2,14,TRBJ2-6,.,.,CASTPTSGANVLTF,TGTGCCAGCACGCCTACCTCTGGGGCCAACGTCCTGACTTTC
TRBV7-9,15,TRBJ2-5,TRBD2,once,CASSRLAGDQETQYF,TGTGCCAGCAGCCGACTAGCGGGAGATCAAGAGACCCAGTACTTC
TRBV12-3/TRBV12-4,13,TRBJ1-2,.,.,CASSSEGTYGYTF,TGTGCCAGCAGTTCCGAGGGTACCTATGGCTACACCTTC
TRBV3-1/TRBV3-2,16,TRBJ2-3,.,.,CASSQDRQLGLDTQYF,TGTGCCAGCAGCCAAGATCGGCAGCTTGGGCTAGATACGCAGTATTTT
TRBV27,16,TRBJ2-1,.,.,CASSSRDSSSYNEQFF,TGTGCCAGCAGTAGTAGGGACTCTAGCTCCTACAATGAGCAGTTCTTC
TRBV5-1,15,TRBJ2-1,TRBD1,.,CASSWARTGGNEQFF,TGCGCCAGCAGCTGGGCAAGGACAGGGGGCAATGAGCAGTTCTTC
TRBV2,14,TRBJ2-7,TRBD2,once,CASNLAGVSYEQYF,TGTGCCAGCAACCTAGCGGGAGTATCCTACGAGCAGTACTTC
TRBV6-5,15,TRBJ2-3,TRBD2,.,CASKSLAGVADTQYF,TGTGCCAGCAAATCGCTCGCGGGAGTGGCAGATACGCAGTATTTT
TRBV7-3,16,TRBJ1-2,TRBD1,.,CASSPLGGTGDSGYTF,TGTGCCAGCAGCCCCCTGGGGGGGACAGGGGATTCTGGCTACACCTTC
TRBV11-3,16,TRBJ2-3,.,.,CASSPPSGLQADTQYF,TGTGCCAGCAGCCCCCCCTCGGGACTGCAGGCAGATACGCAGTATTTT
TRBV2,15,TRBJ1-5,TRBD1,once,CASREDRVSNQPQHF,TGTGCCAGCAGGGAGGACAGGGTAAGCAATCAGCCCCAGCATTTT
TRBV4-1,15,TRBJ2-5,TRBD2,.,CASSQESSGRETQYF,TGCGCCAGCAGCCAAGAATCCAGCGGGAGGGAGACCCAGTACTTC
TRBV7-9,14,TRBJ2-1,TRBD2,.,CAIPGLAHYNEQFF,TGTGCCATTCCCGGACTAGCGCACTACAATGAGCAGTTCTTC
TRBV7-9,14,TRBJ1-2,.,.,CASSLSRRDYGYTF,TGTGCCAGCAGCTTAAGCAGGCGAGACTATGGCTACACCTTC
TRBV4-1,16,TRBJ1-5,.,.,CASSQEGTGGNQPQHF,TGCGCCAGCAGCCAAGAGGGCACGGGAGGCAATCAGCCCCAGCATTTT
TRBV15,12,TRBJ1-2,.,.,CATSRMSDGYTF,TGTGCCACCAGTAGAATGTCGGATGGCTACACCTTC
TRBV5-1,16,TRBJ2-7,TRBD1,.,CASSLARTGASYEQYF,TGCGCCAGCAGCTTGGCCCGGACAGGTGCCTCCTACGAGCAGTACTTC
TRBV28,14,TRBJ2-1,.,.,CASSLLTVTNEQFF,TGTGCCAGCAGTTTACTGACAGTTACTAATGAGCAGTTCTTC
TRBV5-6,16,TRBJ1-2,TRBD1,.,CASSLLGGKGGYGYTF,TGTGCCAGCAGCTTGCTAGGGGGCAAAGGTGGCTATGGCTACACCTTC
TRBV19,15,TRBJ1-4,TRBD1,.,CASARQGPTNEKLFF,TGTGCCAGCGCAAGACAGGGTCCAACTAATGAAAAACTGTTTTTT
TRBV19,14,TRBJ1-1,.,.,CASSKRDLNTEAFF,TGTGCCAGTAGTAAGAGGGATTTGAACACTGAAGCTTTCTTT
TRBV5-1,16,TRBJ2-1,.,once,CASSARDSYPHNEQFF,TGCGCCAGCAGCGCCCGGGACTCATATCCTCACAATGAGCAGTTCTTC
TRBV6-5,16,TRBJ1-2,TRBD1,.,CASRYLGTGLNLGYTF,TGTGCCAGCAGATACCTTGGGACAGGACTAAATTTAGGCTACACCTTC
TRBV27,13,TRBJ1-1,.,.,CASSFTTNTEAFF,TGTGCCAGCAGTTTCACTACGAACACTGAAGCTTTCTTT
TRBV5-1,14,TRBJ2-7,.,few,CASSLESLALEQYF,TGCGCCAGCAGCTTGGAGAGCCTAGCTCTCGAGCAGTACTTC
TRBV5-1,16,TRBJ2-5,TRBD2,.,CASSLGSGTKQETQYF,TGCGCCAGCAGCTTGGGTAGCGGGACCAAACAAGAGACCCAGTACTTC
TRBV6-1,14,TRBJ1-5,.,.,CASSEQDSNQPQHF,TGTGCCAGCAGTGAGCAGGATAGCAATCAGCCCCAGCATTTT
TRBV7-9,15,TRBJ1-2,TRBD1,.,CASSLNGQGVYGYTF,TGTGCCAGCAGCTTAAACGGACAGGGGGTTTATGGCTACACCTTC
TRBV3-1/TRBV3-2,16,TRBJ2-1,TRBD2,.,CASSDELADSYNEQFF,TGTGCCAGCAGCGACGAACTAGCGGACTCCTACAATGAGCAGTTCTTC
TRBV4-1,15,TRBJ1-1,TRBD1,.,CASSAYDRVDTEAFF,TGCGCCAGCAGCGCATACGACAGGGTTGACACTGAAGCTTTCTTT